These T cell receptor beta chains were read from a single sample in a study of CXCR3-negative and CXCR3-positive naive CD8 T cells. TCRdb reprocessed the 5' RACE reads and stores each CDR3 protein as one record, lacking DNA. The listing contains about 110,000 distinct CDR3 sequences. Sequencing was carried out using naive CXCR3+ CD8+ T cells from blood. These receptors were collected from a human donor in good health. Some clones in this sample may be carry-over from other donors' samples. Each CDR3 is given with its conserved first and last residue.

v_gene	j_gene	CDR3aa
TRBV7-3	TRBJ2-1	CASSLTGPPQLAGGRNEQFF
TRBV20-1	TRBJ1-1	CSARDPNMNTEAFF
TRBV7-9	TRBJ1-2	CASSSSTIIQGKYGYTF
TRBV6-2/TRBV6-3	TRBJ1-1	CASSAMEVGNEAFF
TRBV5-6	TRBJ2-7	CASSLGLADYEQYF
TRBV11-3	TRBJ1-1	CASRGQGAGVTEAFF
TRBV21-1	TRBJ1-1	CASSIKSNTEAFF
TRBV12-3/TRBV12-4	TRBJ2-2	CASRPGTGNTGELFF
TRBV29-1	TRBJ2-5	CSVELWGREARETQYF
TRBV11-2	TRBJ2-7	CASSFSSYEQYF
TRBV29-1	TRBJ2-3	CSCWTHESTDTQYF
TRBV6-6	TRBJ2-7	CARPPRPGTGGYEQYF
TRBV20-1	TRBJ2-3	CSAWVLAGTDTQYF
TRBV29-1	TRBJ1-5	CSVEEQSNQPQHF
TRBV5-4	TRBJ2-3	CASSSLRTDTQYF
TRBV29-1	TRBJ2-1	CSGVAGGNNEQFF
TRBV5-6	TRBJ2-3	CASSSDWDRNTDTQYF
TRBV29-1	TRBJ2-3	CSVVGTDTQYF
TRBV28	TRBJ2-1	CASSFTGAAPYNEQFF
TRBV14	TRBJ2-1	CASSQPFGSPYNEQFF
TRBV11-2	TRBJ2-2	CASSLTSGPLGELFF
TRBV4-2	TRBJ2-7	CASSQGSWDTYQGEQYF
TRBV5-8	TRBJ1-1	CASSFVDGWDTEAFF
TRBV6-2/TRBV6-3	TRBJ2-7	CASTIAGGQQYF
TRBV4-1	TRBJ1-1	CASSQVTANTEAFF
TRBV13	TRBJ2-7	CASSPYSGNSYEQYF
TRBV5-1	TRBJ1-1	CASSWRGQGNTEAFF
TRBV15	TRBJ1-5	CATRRADYNQPQHF
TRBV29-1	TRBJ2-2	CSVEDRDETGELFF
TRBV13	TRBJ2-1	CASSSFLSGSRSNEQFF
TRBV7-8	TRBJ1-3	CASSLNRRQRSNTIYF
TRBV12-3/TRBV12-4	TRBJ2-7	CASSLALGSYEQYF
TRBV7-6	TRBJ2-1	CASSQFDNEQFF
TRBV30	TRBJ1-1	CAWSPTGQGGEEAFF
TRBV4-3	TRBJ1-1	CASSQDSYGALYTEAFF
TRBV3-1	TRBJ2-1	CASSLGGPLYNEQFF
TRBV28	TRBJ1-5	CASSPRDTRQPQHF
TRBV12-3/TRBV12-4	TRBJ2-1	CASSNDRDEQFF
TRBV19	TRBJ2-7	CASSIMGGGEQYF
TRBV30	TRBJ2-5	CAWGSGSAVQETQYF
TRBV6-2/TRBV6-3	TRBJ2-1	CASSNDTRTGGGEQFF